The sequence of this TCR beta chain was determined in a study of cytomegalovirus exposure and HLA in healthy donors. The CDR3 is 13 amino acids. V was cut by 3 bases and J by 11 bases, with 17 bases left in between. Looked up from germline, CDR1 is SGHRS and CDR2 is YFSETQ. The PCR used 60 Vbeta and 13 Jbeta primers. The repertoire was sequenced with immunoSEQ multiplex PCR; TCRdb's copy has only in-frame clones and lacks some. This listing includes under 130,000 clones. The chain is built from TRBV5-1 and TRBJ1-1, with D perhaps TRBD1 (5 bases). The TCR was taken from a man in his fifties in good health and CMV-seronegative. Sequenced sample: PBMCs. CDR3 coding DNA: TGCGCCAGCAGCTCTTTAGACGGAGGGGAGGCTTTCTTT. It encodes CASSSLDGGEAFF.